This T cell receptor beta chain was recovered during a study of early stage breast cancer tumors. General study results and limits: Functional markers like CD4, CD8 and FOXP3 were missed in bulk sequencing. Comparing each tissue with blood distinguished tumor from normal in most of the 16 patients.

Each sample had two DNA replicates, roughly 0.5 ug blood or around 1.6 ug tissue. The assay was immunoSEQ multiplex PCR, and TCRdb's table has in-frame clones only and misses some. The sample consists of around 60,000 clones, 70% to 80% of them appearing once. Note on this clone: The antigen is not known.

This CDR3 contains 15 residues. Germline V gene lookup returns CDR1 SGHRS and CDR2 YFSETQ. With 0 bases removed from V and 2 bases from J, the gap between germline ends came to 8 bases. The chain employs TRBV5-1 and TRBJ2-2; D is unclear. The sequenced sample consisted of blood. The TCR sequence derives from a person aged 30-39 years with breast cancer. CDR3 sequence reads: CASSLGVPNTGELFF. CDR3 DNA: TGCGCCAGCAGCTTGGGGGTCCCAAACACCGGGGAGCTGTTTTTT. The variable domain in full, with the rest retrieved from reference TRBV5-1 and TRBJ2-2, is KAGVTQTPRYLIKTRGQQVTLSCSPISGHRSVSWYQQTPGQGLQFLFEYFSETQRNKGNFPGRFSGRQFSNSRSEMNVSTLELGDSALYLCASSLGVPNTGELFFGEGSRLTVL.